This is a list of T cell receptor beta chains from one sample in a study of T cells in tuberculosis. TCRdb's table, derived via immunoSEQ multiplex PCR, lists solely in-frame clones and lacks some. The profile shows about 49,000 clones, about 95% of them singletons. The sequencing used PBMCs, collected at tuberculosis diagnosis. These receptors came from an adult with tuberculosis. Each CDR3 is given with its conserved first and last residue. A D gene is named only where the DNA matches it firmly. Clone size is shown for a subset of rows, as once, few, many or a class of expanded clone.

j_gene: TRBJ2-1
d_gene: TRBD1
abundance: NA
v_gene: TRBV10-3
CDR3nt: TGTGCCACCCGGGACAGTTCGGGACCCTACAATGAGCAGTTCTTC
CDR3aa: CATRDSSGPYNEQFF

j_gene: TRBJ2-5
d_gene: TRBD2
abundance: NA
v_gene: TRBV28
CDR3nt: TGTGCCAGCAGTTTTCGCGGGAGATATGTGGAGACCCAGTACTTC
CDR3aa: CASSFRGRYVETQYF

j_gene: TRBJ1-2
d_gene: NA
abundance: NA
v_gene: TRBV5-5
CDR3nt: TGTGCCAGCAGCTTGGACCCGACAGGAGGAATTGGCTACACCTTC
CDR3aa: CASSLDPTGGIGYTF

j_gene: TRBJ2-7
d_gene: TRBD1
abundance: NA
v_gene: TRBV11-2
CDR3nt: TGTGCCAGCAGCTTAATGGGGGACAGGGGATACGAGCAGTACTTC
CDR3aa: CASSLMGDRGYEQYF

j_gene: TRBJ2-2
d_gene: NA
abundance: NA
v_gene: TRBV18
CDR3nt: TGTGCCAGCTCACCACTTAGGGGAACCGGGGAGCTGTTTTTT
CDR3aa: CASSPLRGTGELFF

j_gene: TRBJ2-2
d_gene: TRBD1
abundance: once
v_gene: TRBV2
CDR3nt: TGTGCCAGCAGTTGGGACAGGGATGTAATTCTAGGGGAGCTGTTTTTT
CDR3aa: CASSWDRDVILGELFF

j_gene: TRBJ2-7
d_gene: TRBD1
abundance: NA
v_gene: TRBV30
CDR3nt: TGTGCCTGGAGTGTCGGGACAGGCTCCTACGAGCAGTACTTC
CDR3aa: CAWSVGTGSYEQYF

j_gene: TRBJ2-1
d_gene: NA
abundance: NA
v_gene: TRBV5-5
CDR3nt: TGTGCCAGCAGCCGGAGCGGAACGCGCAATGAGCAGTTCTTC
CDR3aa: CASSRSGTRNEQFF

j_gene: TRBJ1-1
d_gene: NA
abundance: NA
v_gene: TRBV7-3
CDR3nt: TGTGCCAGCAGCTTAAATGAGGGAAGCACTGAAGCTTTCTTT
CDR3aa: CASSLNEGSTEAFF

j_gene: TRBJ2-5
d_gene: NA
abundance: NA
v_gene: TRBV7-2
CDR3nt: TGTGCCAGCAGCCTTAACAGGGAACAAGAGACCCAGTACTTC
CDR3aa: CASSLNREQETQYF

j_gene: TRBJ2-1
d_gene: TRBD2
abundance: NA
v_gene: TRBV5-1
CDR3nt: TGCGCCAGCAGCCCCCCATTAGCGGGAGGGTACAATGAGCAGTTCTTC
CDR3aa: CASSPPLAGGYNEQFF

j_gene: TRBJ2-2
d_gene: NA
abundance: NA
v_gene: TRBV4-3
CDR3nt: TGCGCCAGCAGCCAAGATGTAGCGGCGAACACCGGGGAGCTGTTTTTT
CDR3aa: CASSQDVAANTGELFF

j_gene: TRBJ1-1
d_gene: NA
abundance: NA
v_gene: TRBV27
CDR3nt: TGTGCCAGCACGGCAGGGGCGGCCACTGAAGCTTTCTTT
CDR3aa: CASTAGAATEAFF

j_gene: TRBJ1-6
d_gene: NA
abundance: NA
v_gene: TRBV6-1
CDR3nt: TGTGCCAGCAGTGAAGCACACCCAAATTCACCCCTCCACTTT
CDR3aa: CASSEAHPNSPLHF

j_gene: TRBJ1-3
d_gene: NA
abundance: NA
v_gene: TRBV10-1
CDR3nt: TGCGCCAGCAGTGCGACAGGAGGCTCTGGAAACACCATATATTTT
CDR3aa: CASSATGGSGNTIYF

j_gene: TRBJ2-1
d_gene: TRBD2
abundance: NA
v_gene: TRBV7-2
CDR3nt: TGTGCCAGCAGCGTTGGACTAGCGGGGTACAATGAGCAGTTCTTC
CDR3aa: CASSVGLAGYNEQFF

j_gene: TRBJ2-5
d_gene: NA
abundance: NA
v_gene: TRBV7-2
CDR3nt: TGTGCCAGCAGCTTAAAGACACTGGTCGAGACCCAGTACTTC
CDR3aa: CASSLKTLVETQYF

j_gene: TRBJ1-1
d_gene: NA
abundance: NA
v_gene: TRBV9
CDR3nt: TGTGCCAGCAGCGTAGACAAGGGAGGACTGAACACTGAAGCTTTCTTT
CDR3aa: CASSVDKGGLNTEAFF

j_gene: TRBJ2-1
d_gene: TRBD2
abundance: NA
v_gene: TRBV5-5
CDR3nt: TGTGCCAGCAGCCGCCTCACTAGCGGGAGTTCTAGGAATGAGCAGTTCTTC
CDR3aa: CASSRLTSGSSRNEQFF

j_gene: TRBJ2-2
d_gene: NA
abundance: NA
v_gene: TRBV7-3
CDR3nt: TGTGCCAGCAGCCGCGACAGGAACACCGGGGAGCTGTTTTTT
CDR3aa: CASSRDRNTGELFF

j_gene: TRBJ1-2
d_gene: NA
abundance: NA
v_gene: TRBV28
CDR3nt: TGTGCCAGCAGTACCCGAAGGGAGGTTGCTAACTATGGCTACACCTTC
CDR3aa: CASSTRREVANYGYTF

j_gene: TRBJ1-2
d_gene: NA
abundance: NA
v_gene: TRBV6-6
CDR3nt: TGTGCCAGCAGTTACTCGCAGGGGACCTATGGCTACACCTTC
CDR3aa: CASSYSQGTYGYTF

j_gene: TRBJ1-2
d_gene: NA
abundance: NA
v_gene: TRBV27
CDR3nt: TGTGCCAGCAGAGTGGGGGGAGCAGCCTCCTATGGCTACACCTTC
CDR3aa: CASRVGGAASYGYTF

j_gene: TRBJ1-1
d_gene: NA
abundance: NA
v_gene: TRBV6-5
CDR3nt: TGTGCCAGCAGTCCCTGGGGGGGTCGGGACACTGAAGCTTTCTTT
CDR3aa: CASSPWGGRDTEAFF

j_gene: TRBJ1-6
d_gene: NA
abundance: NA
v_gene: TRBV6-5
CDR3nt: TGTGCCAGCAGTTACTCTTCGGACAGTTATAATTCACCCCTCCACTTT
CDR3aa: CASSYSSDSYNSPLHF

j_gene: TRBJ2-3
d_gene: TRBD1
abundance: NA
v_gene: TRBV9
CDR3nt: TGTGCCAGCAGCATCCGGACAGGGAGCACAGATACGCAGTATTTT
CDR3aa: CASSIRTGSTDTQYF

j_gene: TRBJ2-7
d_gene: NA
abundance: NA
v_gene: TRBV7-2
CDR3nt: TGTGCCAGCAGCTTAGTGGTGGGAGCTATGGGTGAGCAGTACTTC
CDR3aa: CASSLVVGAMGEQYF

j_gene: TRBJ1-3
d_gene: TRBD1
abundance: NA
v_gene: TRBV18
CDR3nt: TGTGCCAGCTCACCCTTGTTCGGGCGGGACAGTGCCTCTGGAAACACCATATATTTT
CDR3aa: CASSPLFGRDSASGNTIYF

j_gene: TRBJ1-2
d_gene: NA
abundance: few
v_gene: TRBV7-9
CDR3nt: TGTGCCAGCAGCTCAGGGGCGAACTATGGCTACACCTTC
CDR3aa: CASSSGANYGYTF

j_gene: TRBJ1-5
d_gene: TRBD1
abundance: NA
v_gene: TRBV10-3
CDR3nt: TGTGCCATCAGTGGACAGGGGAATCAGCCCCAGCATTTT
CDR3aa: CAISGQGNQPQHF

j_gene: TRBJ2-1
d_gene: TRBD2
abundance: NA
v_gene: TRBV2
CDR3nt: TGTGCCAGCAGAGACAGCGGGAGAGCCTACAATGAGCAGTTCTTC
CDR3aa: CASRDSGRAYNEQFF

j_gene: TRBJ2-2
d_gene: TRBD1
abundance: NA
v_gene: TRBV19
CDR3nt: TGTGCCACCACCGGGACAGGGGGCGCCGGGGAGCTGTTTTTT
CDR3aa: CATTGTGGAGELFF

j_gene: TRBJ2-1
d_gene: NA
abundance: NA
v_gene: TRBV15
CDR3nt: TGTGCCACCAGCAGATTAACAGACGAGCAGTTCTTC
CDR3aa: CATSRLTDEQFF

j_gene: TRBJ2-3
d_gene: TRBD2
abundance: NA
v_gene: TRBV7-2
CDR3nt: TGTGCCAGCAGCTCGGGTCTAGCGGGAGGCGCAGATACGCAGTATTTT
CDR3aa: CASSSGLAGGADTQYF

j_gene: TRBJ2-2
d_gene: TRBD2
abundance: NA
v_gene: TRBV30
CDR3nt: TGTGCCTGGAGGGTGTTAGCGGGAGGGCCATCCCGGGAGCTGTTTTTT
CDR3aa: CAWRVLAGGPSRELFF

j_gene: TRBJ2-1
d_gene: TRBD2
abundance: NA
v_gene: TRBV7-2
CDR3nt: TGTGCCAGCAGCCGGGGACTAGCGGGAGGCAATGAGCAGTTCTTC
CDR3aa: CASSRGLAGGNEQFF

j_gene: TRBJ2-3
d_gene: NA
abundance: NA
v_gene: TRBV7-2
CDR3nt: TGTGCCAGCAGCTTAGGGGGACTCATATTAGATACGCAGTATTTT
CDR3aa: CASSLGGLILDTQYF

j_gene: TRBJ1-2
d_gene: NA
abundance: NA
v_gene: TRBV6-1
CDR3nt: TGTGCCAGCAGCCGAGAGGGTGGCTACACCTTC
CDR3aa: CASSREGGYTF

j_gene: TRBJ2-5
d_gene: NA
abundance: NA
v_gene: TRBV30
CDR3nt: TGTGCCTGGAGACCGGAGGGGTCCCGACCGCAGTACTTC
CDR3aa: CAWRPEGSRPQYF

j_gene: TRBJ2-2
d_gene: TRBD1
abundance: NA
v_gene: TRBV19
CDR3nt: TGTGCCAGTAGTACCCCTACTGGACAGGGAAGGGCCGCAAACACCGGGGAGCTGTTTTTT
CDR3aa: CASSTPTGQGRAANTGELFF

j_gene: TRBJ2-7
d_gene: NA
abundance: NA
v_gene: TRBV5-5
CDR3nt: TGTGCCAGCAGCTTGGCCGCCTACGAGCAGTACTTC
CDR3aa: CASSLAAYEQYF

j_gene: TRBJ2-7
d_gene: TRBD1
abundance: few
v_gene: TRBV4-1
CDR3nt: TGCGCCAGCAGCCAAGATCTACAGGGGGCGAACCGGGCTCTGGGGTACGAGCAGTACTTC
CDR3aa: CASSQDLQGANRALGYEQYF

j_gene: TRBJ1-2
d_gene: TRBD1
abundance: NA
v_gene: TRBV7-9
CDR3nt: TGTGCCAGCAGCCGCACAGGGGGCAATGGCTACACCTTC
CDR3aa: CASSRTGGNGYTF

j_gene: TRBJ1-3
d_gene: TRBD1
abundance: NA
v_gene: TRBV28
CDR3nt: TGTGCCAGCAGACCCGGGACAGGGGTCTTATTTGGAAACACCATATATTTT
CDR3aa: CASRPGTGVLFGNTIYF

j_gene: TRBJ2-6
d_gene: TRBD1
abundance: NA
v_gene: TRBV2
CDR3nt: TGTGCCAGCAATTCAAAAGGACAGGGAAGCTCTGGGGCCAACGTCCTGACTTTC
CDR3aa: CASNSKGQGSSGANVLTF

j_gene: TRBJ1-1
d_gene: NA
abundance: NA
v_gene: TRBV7-2
CDR3nt: TGTGCCAGCAGCCTCCACATGAACACTGAAGCTTTCTTT
CDR3aa: CASSLHMNTEAFF

j_gene: TRBJ2-6
d_gene: NA
abundance: NA
v_gene: TRBV7-2
CDR3nt: TGTGCCAGTAAGTCAGGGTCCGGGGCCAACGTCCTGACTTTC
CDR3aa: CASKSGSGANVLTF

j_gene: TRBJ2-7
d_gene: NA
abundance: NA
v_gene: TRBV10-3
CDR3nt: TGTGCCATCAGTGCCCTAGCTAGCTCCTACGAGCAGTACTTC
CDR3aa: CAISALASSYEQYF

j_gene: TRBJ2-5
d_gene: TRBD1
abundance: NA
v_gene: TRBV7-9
CDR3nt: TGTGCCAGCAGCCACCGGGACAGGGAACACTTC
CDR3aa: CASSHRDREHF

j_gene: TRBJ1-1
d_gene: TRBD1
abundance: NA
v_gene: TRBV10-3
CDR3nt: TGTGCCACCCTAGACAGGGGATGGGGTCTTGGCAAGAACACTGAAGCTTTCTTT
CDR3aa: CATLDRGWGLGKNTEAFF

j_gene: TRBJ1-2
d_gene: NA
abundance: once
v_gene: TRBV30
CDR3nt: TGTGCCTGGAGTGCTCAGGGGTCAGGCTATGGCTACACCTTC
CDR3aa: CAWSAQGSGYGYTF

j_gene: TRBJ2-7
d_gene: TRBD1
abundance: NA
v_gene: TRBV5-6
CDR3nt: TGTGCCAGCACCATATTCGACAGGGACTCCTACGAGCAGTACTTC
CDR3aa: CASTIFDRDSYEQYF

j_gene: TRBJ2-2
d_gene: NA
abundance: NA
v_gene: TRBV19
CDR3nt: TGTGCCAGTAGAGCCCGCACCGGGGAGCTGTTTTTT
CDR3aa: CASRARTGELFF

j_gene: TRBJ1-1
d_gene: NA
abundance: NA
v_gene: TRBV28
CDR3nt: TGTGCCAGCAGTTTACCGACAGGAATGAACACTGAAGCTTTCTTT
CDR3aa: CASSLPTGMNTEAFF